A selection of T cell receptor beta chains follows, all from one sample in a study of prognosis after radiotherapy for stage I lung cancer. TCRdb re-called the multiplex PCR reads with MiXCR, one entry per CDR3 protein. The sample has 15,000 to 20,000 distinct CDR3 sequences, 45% to 50% seen once. This specimen consisted of PBMCs, obtained before or after stereotactic body radiation therapy (not recorded which). The receptors come from a donor at least 50 years old with non-small cell lung cancer. CDR3s include the opening cysteine and the closing phenylalanine or tryptophan. The D gene is left open where the match is weak. The listing skips clone size in some rows; elsewhere it reads once, few, many or a size class.

d_gene: NA
j_gene: TRBJ1-2
abundance: medium-sized
v_gene: TRBV7-2
CDR3nt: TGTGCCAGCAGCTTAGTGGCGACAGGAGCCTATGGCTACACCTTC
CDR3aa: CASSLVATGAYGYTF

d_gene: NA
j_gene: TRBJ2-1
abundance: NA
v_gene: TRBV30
CDR3nt: TGTGCCTGGAGTGTACGAGGACCGTACTTGAGCCAGTTCTTC
CDR3aa: CAWSVRGPYLSQFF

d_gene: NA
j_gene: TRBJ1-5
abundance: few
v_gene: TRBV7-6
CDR3nt: TGTGCCAGCAGCTTATCTCCAGGAGGGGGCAATCAGCCCCAGCATTTT
CDR3aa: CASSLSPGGGNQPQHF

d_gene: TRBD1
j_gene: TRBJ1-3
abundance: medium-sized
v_gene: TRBV20-1
CDR3nt: TGCAGTGCTAGTGGTGCGGGACAGGGGGCAAACACCATATATTTT
CDR3aa: CSASGAGQGANTIYF

d_gene: NA
j_gene: TRBJ2-2
abundance: large
v_gene: TRBV5-6
CDR3nt: TGTGCCAGCAGCCCCGGCCCGGGGGACACCGGGGAGCTGTTTTTT
CDR3aa: CASSPGPGDTGELFF

d_gene: NA
j_gene: TRBJ2-7
abundance: NA
v_gene: TRBV2
CDR3nt: TGTGCCAGCAGTGTCCAGGCCGACTACTACGAGCAGTACTTC
CDR3aa: CASSVQADYYEQYF

d_gene: NA
j_gene: TRBJ2-2
abundance: many
v_gene: TRBV28
CDR3nt: TGTGCCAGCAGTTTAAGTTCTGGGATTGGCAGTTTTGACGGGGAGCTGTTTTTT
CDR3aa: CASSLSSGIGSFDGELFF

d_gene: NA
j_gene: TRBJ1-5
abundance: NA
v_gene: TRBV6-9
CDR3nt: TGTGCCAGCAGTTATAGGGGTCCGAGCAATAAGCCCCGGCATTTT
CDR3aa: CASSYRGPSNKPRHF

d_gene: NA
j_gene: TRBJ1-1
abundance: many
v_gene: TRBV5-1
CDR3nt: TGCGCCAGCACCCGGGGAGGGCAGAGCACTGAAGCTTTCTTT
CDR3aa: CASTRGGQSTEAFF

d_gene: NA
j_gene: TRBJ2-7
abundance: NA
v_gene: TRBV6-9
CDR3nt: TGTGCCAACAGTTACCCGTCAGGTCCCTACGAGCAGTACTTC
CDR3aa: CANSYPSGPYEQYF

d_gene: NA
j_gene: TRBJ1-2
abundance: NA
v_gene: TRBV19
CDR3nt: TGTGCCAGTAGTATCAAAGCAGGGATATATGGCTACACCTTC
CDR3aa: CASSIKAGIYGYTF

d_gene: TRBD2
j_gene: TRBJ2-3
abundance: many
v_gene: TRBV6-4
CDR3nt: TGTGCCAGCTCCGATAGCGGGAGGGCCGCAGATACGCAGTATTTT
CDR3aa: CASSDSGRAADTQYF

d_gene: NA
j_gene: TRBJ2-5
abundance: NA
v_gene: TRBV12-3/TRBV12-4
CDR3nt: TGTGCCATCAGTTTAGGTCTCCTGGCCGAGACCCAGTACTTC
CDR3aa: CAISLGLLAETQYF

d_gene: TRBD2
j_gene: TRBJ2-7
abundance: medium-sized
v_gene: TRBV12-3/TRBV12-4
CDR3nt: TGTGCCAGCAGTTTCTCAAGGCGAGGGAGGGCCTACGAGCAGTACTTC
CDR3aa: CASSFSRRGRAYEQYF

d_gene: NA
j_gene: TRBJ2-3
abundance: few
v_gene: TRBV5-4
CDR3nt: TGTGCCAGTGGATTAGACCGGCAGGATACGCAGTATTTT
CDR3aa: CASGLDRQDTQYF

d_gene: TRBD2
j_gene: TRBJ2-1
abundance: NA
v_gene: TRBV7-9
CDR3nt: TGTGCCAGCAGCCTCTGGACTAGCAATGAGCAGTTCTTC
CDR3aa: CASSLWTSNEQFF

d_gene: NA
j_gene: TRBJ1-1
abundance: many
v_gene: TRBV10-2
CDR3nt: TGCGCCAGCAGCGACCCGGCGGGGAGCGCTTTCTTT
CDR3aa: CASSDPAGSAFF

d_gene: TRBD2
j_gene: TRBJ2-7
abundance: NA
v_gene: TRBV20-1
CDR3nt: TGCAGTGCTAGGCCTAGCGGGAAAGGATACGAGCAGTACTTC
CDR3aa: CSARPSGKGYEQYF

d_gene: NA
j_gene: TRBJ2-2
abundance: many
v_gene: TRBV29-1
CDR3nt: TGCAGCGTTGAGAGGGAGAACACCGGGGAGCTGTTTTTT
CDR3aa: CSVERENTGELFF

d_gene: NA
j_gene: TRBJ2-7
abundance: many
v_gene: TRBV9
CDR3nt: TGTGCCAGCAGCGTAGCCAGGGGGGGTTTCTACGAGCAGTACTTC
CDR3aa: CASSVARGGFYEQYF

d_gene: NA
j_gene: TRBJ1-5
abundance: NA
v_gene: TRBV5-4
CDR3nt: TGTGCCAGCAGGCCCTCCTTCAGGACGGGGAATCAGCCCCAGCATTTT
CDR3aa: CASRPSFRTGNQPQHF

d_gene: NA
j_gene: TRBJ1-6
abundance: medium-sized
v_gene: TRBV19
CDR3nt: TGTGCCAGTAGTATCGACTGGGATTCACCCCTCCACTTT
CDR3aa: CASSIDWDSPLHF

d_gene: NA
j_gene: TRBJ2-1
abundance: many
v_gene: TRBV5-4
CDR3nt: TGTGCCAGCAGGGGGGATTTAGGGGCGAACAATGAGCAGTTCTTC
CDR3aa: CASRGDLGANNEQFF

d_gene: NA
j_gene: TRBJ1-6
abundance: medium-sized
v_gene: TRBV12-3/TRBV12-4
CDR3nt: TGTGCCAGCAGTTTAGGTCAGGGTCCACCCCTCCACTTT
CDR3aa: CASSLGQGPPLHF

d_gene: NA
j_gene: TRBJ1-6
abundance: medium-sized
v_gene: TRBV30
CDR3nt: TGTGCCTGGAGTAGAACGGAGGGGGCCCTCCACTTT
CDR3aa: CAWSRTEGALHF

d_gene: TRBD1
j_gene: TRBJ1-1
abundance: NA
v_gene: TRBV6-1
CDR3nt: TGTGCCAGCATTGATCAGGGGGGAGCTTTCTTT
CDR3aa: CASIDQGGAFF

d_gene: TRBD2
j_gene: TRBJ2-1
abundance: NA
v_gene: TRBV12-3/TRBV12-4
CDR3nt: TGTGCCAGCAGTCCTCTCCCGGTACTAGCGGGAGTTATGCAGTTCTTC
CDR3aa: CASSPLPVLAGVMQFF

d_gene: TRBD2
j_gene: TRBJ2-1
abundance: NA
v_gene: TRBV27
CDR3nt: TGTGCCAGCATTTTCTTCGTCGCTAGCGGGAGGGGGAATGAGCAATTCTTC
CDR3aa: CASIFFVASGRGNEQFF

d_gene: NA
j_gene: TRBJ2-1
abundance: many
v_gene: TRBV7-2
CDR3nt: TGTGCCAGCAGCACCGGACGGATCTCCTACAATGAGCAGTTCTTC
CDR3aa: CASSTGRISYNEQFF